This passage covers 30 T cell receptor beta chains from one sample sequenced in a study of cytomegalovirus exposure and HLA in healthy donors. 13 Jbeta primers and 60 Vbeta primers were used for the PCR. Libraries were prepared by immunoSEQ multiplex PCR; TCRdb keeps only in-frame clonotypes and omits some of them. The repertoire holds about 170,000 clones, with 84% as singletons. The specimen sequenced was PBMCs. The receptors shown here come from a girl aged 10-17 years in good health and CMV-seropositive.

CDR3 region: CASSPPGNNRGYTF. DNA for the CDR3: TGTGCCAGCAGCCCCCCGGGGAACAATCGAGGCTACACCTTC. The chain carries TRBV7-9 and TRBJ1-2; unclear D gene. The CDR3 contains 14 residues. The germline V gene encodes CDR1 SEHNR and CDR2 FQNEAQ (reference sequence). V was trimmed by 5 bases and J by 8 bases, leaving 18 bases between them. Filled out from reference TRBV7-9 and TRBJ1-2, the complete variable domain reads DTGVSQNPRHKITKRGQNVTFRCDPISEHNRLYWYRQTLGQGPEFLTYFQNEAQLEKSRLLSDRFSAERPKGSFSTLEIQRTEQGDSAMYLCASSPPGNNRGYTFGSGTRLTVV.

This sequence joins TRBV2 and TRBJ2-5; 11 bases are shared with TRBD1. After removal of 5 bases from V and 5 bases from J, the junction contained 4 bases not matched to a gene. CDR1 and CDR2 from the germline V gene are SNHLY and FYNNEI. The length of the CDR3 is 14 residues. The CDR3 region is CASSWTGGGETQYF. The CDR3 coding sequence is TGTGCCAGCAGTTGGACAGGGGGCGGGGAGACCCAGTACTTC.

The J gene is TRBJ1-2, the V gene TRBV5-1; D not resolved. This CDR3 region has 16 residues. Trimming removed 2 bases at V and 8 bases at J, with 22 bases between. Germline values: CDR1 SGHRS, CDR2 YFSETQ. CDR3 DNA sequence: TGCGCCAGCAGCTTACCCTTAAACGGGGTAACGGGGGGCTACACCTTC. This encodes CASSLPLNGVTGGYTF.

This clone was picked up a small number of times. CDR3 sequence (DNA): TGTGCGCTACACGGGACAGGGCATTATGGCTACACCTTC. This translates into CALHGTGHYGYTF. The genes are TRBV28 and TRBJ1-2; 9 bases are a match to TRBD1. This CDR3 contains 13 residues. Germline CDR1 MDHEN, CDR2 SYDVKM.

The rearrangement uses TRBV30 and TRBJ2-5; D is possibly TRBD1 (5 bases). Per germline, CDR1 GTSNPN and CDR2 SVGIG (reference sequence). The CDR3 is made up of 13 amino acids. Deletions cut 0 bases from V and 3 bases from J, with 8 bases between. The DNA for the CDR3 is TGTGCCTGGAGTGTACAGGTGAAAGAGACCCAGTACTTC. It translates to CAWSVQVKETQYF. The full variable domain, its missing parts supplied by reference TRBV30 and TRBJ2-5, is SQTIHQWPATLVQPVGSPLSLECTVEGTSNPNLYWYRQAAGRGLQLLFYSVGIGQISSEVPQNLSASRPQDRQFILSSKKLLLSDSGFYLCAWSVQVKETQYFGPGTRLLVL.

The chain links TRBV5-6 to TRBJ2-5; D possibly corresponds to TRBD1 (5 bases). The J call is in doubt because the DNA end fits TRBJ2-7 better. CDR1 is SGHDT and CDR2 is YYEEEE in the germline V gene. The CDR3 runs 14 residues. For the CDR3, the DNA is TGTGCCAGCAGCTCCACAGCAGGGTCTTACGAGCAGTACTTC. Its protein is CASSSTAGSYEQYF.

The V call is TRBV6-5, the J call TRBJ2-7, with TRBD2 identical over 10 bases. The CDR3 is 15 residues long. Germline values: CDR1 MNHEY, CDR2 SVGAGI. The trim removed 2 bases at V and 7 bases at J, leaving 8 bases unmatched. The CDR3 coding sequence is TGTGCCAGCAGTTACGCTACTAGCGGGGTGAGTGAGCAGTACTTC. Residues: CASSYATSGVSEQYF.

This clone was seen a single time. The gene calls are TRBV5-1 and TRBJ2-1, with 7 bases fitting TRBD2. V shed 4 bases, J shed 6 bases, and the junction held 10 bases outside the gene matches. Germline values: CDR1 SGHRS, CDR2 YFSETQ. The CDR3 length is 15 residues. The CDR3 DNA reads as TGCGCCAGCAGCCCCCGCGGGGGAGGTACCAATGAGCAGTTCTTC. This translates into CASSPRGGGTNEQFF.

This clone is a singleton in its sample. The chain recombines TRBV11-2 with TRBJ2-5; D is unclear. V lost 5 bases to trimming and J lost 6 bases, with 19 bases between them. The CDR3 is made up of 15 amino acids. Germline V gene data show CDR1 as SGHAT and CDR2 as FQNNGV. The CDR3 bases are TGTGCCAGCAGCCCCCCCCGCTACCTTTCGAAGACCCAGTACTTC. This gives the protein CASSPPRYLSKTQYF.

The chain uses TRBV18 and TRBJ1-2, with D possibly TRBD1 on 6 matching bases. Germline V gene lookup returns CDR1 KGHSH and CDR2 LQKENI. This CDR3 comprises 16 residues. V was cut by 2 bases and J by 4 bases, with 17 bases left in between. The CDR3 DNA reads TGTGCCAGCTCACCAAAGGACAGACGGGAAATCTATGGCTACACCTTC. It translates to CASSPKDRREIYGYTF.

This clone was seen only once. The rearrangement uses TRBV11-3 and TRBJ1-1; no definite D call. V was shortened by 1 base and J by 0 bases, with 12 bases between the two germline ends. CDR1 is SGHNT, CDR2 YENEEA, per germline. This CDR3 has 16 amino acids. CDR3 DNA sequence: TGTGCCAGCAGCTTAGGGACCGGGATCATGAACACTGAAGCTTTCTTT. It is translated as CASSLGTGIMNTEAFF.

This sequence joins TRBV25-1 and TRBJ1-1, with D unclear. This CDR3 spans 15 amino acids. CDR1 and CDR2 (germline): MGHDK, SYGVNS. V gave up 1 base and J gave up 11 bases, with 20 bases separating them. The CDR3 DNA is TGTGCCAGCAGTGAATTGGGCCCCCCCGTCGTTCGGGCTTTCTTT. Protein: CASSELGPPVVRAFF.

DNA for the CDR3: TGTGCCAGCACCCAAAGACAGTCTGGAAACACCATATATTTT. It is translated as CASTQRQSGNTIYF. The chain carries TRBV2 and TRBJ1-3, with a possible D match to TRBD1 (5 bases). The V end lost 7 bases, the J end lost 1 base, and 11 bases lay between the germline ends. Per germline, CDR1 SNHLY and CDR2 FYNNEI. The CDR3 spans 14 residues.

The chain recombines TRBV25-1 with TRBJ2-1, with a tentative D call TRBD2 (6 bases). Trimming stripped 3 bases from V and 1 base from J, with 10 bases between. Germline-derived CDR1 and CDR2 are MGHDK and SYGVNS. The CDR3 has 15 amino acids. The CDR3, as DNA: TGTGCCAGCAGTGATCCCGGGACTTCCTACAATGAGCAGTTCTTC. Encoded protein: CASSDPGTSYNEQFF. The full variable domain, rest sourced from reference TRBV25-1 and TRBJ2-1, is EADIYQTPRYLVIGTGKKITLECSQTMGHDKMYWYQQDPGMELHLIHYSYGVNSTEKGDLSSESTVSRIRTEHFPLTLESARPSHTSQYLCASSDPGTSYNEQFFGPGTRLTVL.

DNA for the CDR3: TGTGCCAGCAGTCCACGGACAGGGGGCCTTTCAGGCTCTGGGGCCAACGTCCTGACTTTC. Translation gives CASSPRTGGLSGSGANVLTF. V and J are TRBV27 and TRBJ2-6, with TRBD1 matching 11 bases. Per the germline V gene, CDR1 is MNHEY and CDR2 is SMNVEV (reference sequence). V was clipped by 5 bases and J by 0 bases; unmatched bases: 12. The CDR3 is made up of 20 amino acids.

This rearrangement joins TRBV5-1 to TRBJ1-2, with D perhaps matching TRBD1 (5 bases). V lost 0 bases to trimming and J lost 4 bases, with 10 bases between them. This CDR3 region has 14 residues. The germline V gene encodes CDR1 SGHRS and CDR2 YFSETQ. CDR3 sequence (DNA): TGCGCCAGCAGCTTGGAGGGGCCAGGCTATGGCTACACCTTC. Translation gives CASSLEGPGYGYTF.

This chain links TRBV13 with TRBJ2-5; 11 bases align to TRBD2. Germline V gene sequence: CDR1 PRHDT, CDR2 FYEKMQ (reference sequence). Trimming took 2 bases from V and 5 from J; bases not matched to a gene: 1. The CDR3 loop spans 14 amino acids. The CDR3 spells CASSLRTSGETQYF. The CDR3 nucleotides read TGTGCCAGCAGCTTAAGGACTAGCGGGGAGACCCAGTACTTC.

The CDR3 DNA is TGCGCCAGCAGTGAGGGACAGGGGATGGACACTGAAGCTTTCTTT. It specifies CASSEGQGMDTEAFF. V and J are TRBV10-1 and TRBJ1-1; 9 nucleotides agree with TRBD1. Germline lookup yields CDR1 WNHNN and CDR2 SYGVQD (reference sequence). With 2 bases clipped from V and 3 bases from J, the junction kept 4 bases outside the gene matches. The CDR3 loop spans 15 amino acids.

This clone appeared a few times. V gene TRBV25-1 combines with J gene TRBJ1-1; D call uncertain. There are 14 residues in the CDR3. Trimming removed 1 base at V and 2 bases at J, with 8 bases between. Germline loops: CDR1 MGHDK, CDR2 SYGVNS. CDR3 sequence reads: CASSEFSVNTEAFF. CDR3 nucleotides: TGTGCCAGCAGTGAATTCTCGGTAAACACTGAAGCTTTCTTT.

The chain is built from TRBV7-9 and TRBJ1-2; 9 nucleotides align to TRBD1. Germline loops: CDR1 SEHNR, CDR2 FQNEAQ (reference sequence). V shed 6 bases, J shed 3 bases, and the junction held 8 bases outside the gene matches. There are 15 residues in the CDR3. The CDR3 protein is CASRSGTGIYYGYTF. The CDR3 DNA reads TGTGCCAGCAGGTCCGGGACAGGGATTTACTATGGCTACACCTTC. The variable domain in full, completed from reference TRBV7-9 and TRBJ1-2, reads DTGVSQNPRHKITKRGQNVTFRCDPISEHNRLYWYRQTLGQGPEFLTYFQNEAQLEKSRLLSDRFSAERPKGSFSTLEIQRTEQGDSAMYLCASRSGTGIYYGYTFGSGTRLTVV.

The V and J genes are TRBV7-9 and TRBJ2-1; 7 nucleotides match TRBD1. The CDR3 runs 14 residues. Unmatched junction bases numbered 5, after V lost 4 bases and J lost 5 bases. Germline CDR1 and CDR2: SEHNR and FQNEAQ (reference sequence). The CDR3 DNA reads TGTGCCAGCAGCTCAGTACAGGGGAACAATGAGCAGTTCTTC. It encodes CASSSVQGNNEQFF.

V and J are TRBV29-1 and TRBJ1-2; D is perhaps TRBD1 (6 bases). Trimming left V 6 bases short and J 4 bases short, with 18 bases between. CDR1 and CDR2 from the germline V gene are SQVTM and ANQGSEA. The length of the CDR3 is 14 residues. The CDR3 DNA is TGCAGCGTGGAGGACAGTTTGAAGGGCTATGGCTACACCTTC. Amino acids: CSVEDSLKGYGYTF.

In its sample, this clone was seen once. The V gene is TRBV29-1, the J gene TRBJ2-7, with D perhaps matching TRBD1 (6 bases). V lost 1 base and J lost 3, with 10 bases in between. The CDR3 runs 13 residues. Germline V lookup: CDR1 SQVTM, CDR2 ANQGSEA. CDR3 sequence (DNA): TGCAGCGTTGAAGGGGACACCTACTACGAGCAGTACTTC. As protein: CSVEGDTYYEQYF.

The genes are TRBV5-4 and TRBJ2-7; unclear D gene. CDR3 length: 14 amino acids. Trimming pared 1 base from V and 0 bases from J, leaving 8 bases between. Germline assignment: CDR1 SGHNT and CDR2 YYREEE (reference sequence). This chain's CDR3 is CASSLNPGSYEQYF. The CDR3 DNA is TGTGCCAGCAGCTTGAATCCGGGCTCCTACGAGCAGTACTTC.

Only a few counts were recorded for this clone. CDR3 sequence reads: CASSHRGQGNTIYF. The CDR3 DNA reads as TGTGCCAGTAGTCACAGGGGGCAAGGAAACACCATATATTTT. The gene calls are TRBV19 and TRBJ1-3; TRBD1 matches 9 bases. The V segment lost 5 bases and the J segment 4 bases; nucleotides outside the gene matches: 3. Germline V gene sequence: CDR1 LNHDA, CDR2 SQIVND (reference sequence). CDR3 size: 14 residues.

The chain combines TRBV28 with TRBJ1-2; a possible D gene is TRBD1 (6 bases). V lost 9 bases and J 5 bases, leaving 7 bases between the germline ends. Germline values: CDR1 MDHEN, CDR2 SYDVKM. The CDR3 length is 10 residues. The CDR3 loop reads CASQGYGYTF. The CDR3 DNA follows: TGTGCCAGTCAGGGGTATGGCTACACCTTC.

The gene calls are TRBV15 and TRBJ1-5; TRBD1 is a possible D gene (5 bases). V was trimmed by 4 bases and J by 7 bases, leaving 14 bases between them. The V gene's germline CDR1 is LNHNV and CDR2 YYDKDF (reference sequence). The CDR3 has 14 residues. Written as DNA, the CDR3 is TGTGCCACCAGCATAGCAGGGAATTTACAGCCCCAGCATTTT. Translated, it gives CATSIAGNLQPQHF.

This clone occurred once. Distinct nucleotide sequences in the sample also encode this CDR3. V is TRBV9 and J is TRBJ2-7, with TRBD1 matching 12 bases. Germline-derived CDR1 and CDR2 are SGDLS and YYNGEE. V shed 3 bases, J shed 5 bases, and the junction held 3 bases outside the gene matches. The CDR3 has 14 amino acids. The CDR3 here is CASSGDRGPNEQYF. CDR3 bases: TGTGCCAGCAGCGGGGACAGGGGGCCGAACGAGCAGTACTTC.

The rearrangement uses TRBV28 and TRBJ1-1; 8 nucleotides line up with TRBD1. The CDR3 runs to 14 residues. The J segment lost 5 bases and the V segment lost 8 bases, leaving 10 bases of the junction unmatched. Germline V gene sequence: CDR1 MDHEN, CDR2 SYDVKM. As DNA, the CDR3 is TGTGCCAGCGCCTCGGACAGGGAGGATACTGAAGCTTTCTTT. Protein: CASASDREDTEAFF.

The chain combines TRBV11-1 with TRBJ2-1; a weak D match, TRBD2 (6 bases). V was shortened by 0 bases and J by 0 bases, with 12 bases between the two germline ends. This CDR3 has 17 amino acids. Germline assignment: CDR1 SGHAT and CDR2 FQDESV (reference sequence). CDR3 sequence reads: CASSLAERVRSYNEQFF. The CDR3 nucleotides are TGTGCCAGCAGCTTAGCGGAGCGGGTCCGCTCCTACAATGAGCAGTTCTTC.